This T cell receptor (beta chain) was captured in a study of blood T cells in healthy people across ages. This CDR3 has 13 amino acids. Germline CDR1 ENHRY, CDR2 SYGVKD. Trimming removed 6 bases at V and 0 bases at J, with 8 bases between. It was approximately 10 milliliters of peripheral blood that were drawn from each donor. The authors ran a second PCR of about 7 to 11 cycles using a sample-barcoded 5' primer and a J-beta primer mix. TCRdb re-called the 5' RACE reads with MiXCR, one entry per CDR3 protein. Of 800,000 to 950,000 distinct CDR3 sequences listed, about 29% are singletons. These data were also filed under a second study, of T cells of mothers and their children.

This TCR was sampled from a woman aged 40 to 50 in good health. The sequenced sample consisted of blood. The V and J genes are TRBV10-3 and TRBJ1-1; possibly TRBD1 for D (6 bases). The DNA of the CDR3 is TGTGCCATCAGGGACAGCCTGAACACTGAAGCTTTCTTT. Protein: CAIRDSLNTEAFF.